One sample yielded the 30 T cell receptor beta chains listed below, sequenced in a study of CD8+ T cells in alopecia areata. RNA, once extracted, was reverse transcribed into cDNA for use as the sequencing template. The repertoire was sequenced with immunoSEQ multiplex PCR; TCRdb's copy has only in-frame clones and lacks some. The profile shows about 200,000 clones, 64% of them singletons. This sample's treatment: oral pan-JAK inhibitor, 5-10 mg twice daily. The sequencing used CD4+ T cells sorted from blood, collected at week 4, from a patient treated with tofacitinib. Receptors originate from a human donor with alopecia areata.

This clone was found a few times. This sequence joins TRBV7-9 and TRBJ1-2; D remains unclear. With 8 bases removed from V and 9 bases from J, the gap between germline ends came to 16 bases. This CDR3 comprises 12 residues. The V gene's germline CDR1 is SEHNR and CDR2 FQNEAQ (reference sequence). Here the CDR3 reads CASGREGRSYTF. In DNA, the CDR3 is TGTGCCAGCGGGCGGGAGGGAAGGAGCTACACCTTC.

This chain joins TRBV5-6 and TRBJ2-1; D gene ambiguous. Germline assignment: CDR1 SGHDT and CDR2 YYEEEE. The CDR3 consists of 13 residues. V was pared by 1 base and J by 3 bases, with 5 bases between. CDR3 bases: TGTGCCAGCAGCTTGTGGGTCTACAATGAGCAGTTCTTC. This gives the protein CASSLWVYNEQFF.

This clone was recorded a few times. The gene calls are TRBV11-2 and TRBJ2-3; TRBD2 might be the D (5 bases). The CDR3 has 9 residues. V gave up 8 bases and J gave up 8 bases, with 5 bases separating them. Germline loops: CDR1 SGHAT, CDR2 FQNNGV. The CDR3 loop is CASGSTQYF. DNA for the CDR3: TGTGCCAGCGGGAGTACGCAGTATTTT.

This clone came up once. The chain is built from TRBV10-3 and TRBJ2-5, with D hard to call. The CDR3 totals 15 residues. The germline CDR1 and CDR2 sequences are ENHRY and SYGVKD. Between the trimmed V and J ends, which lost 0 bases and 1 base, there was a span of 9 bases. CDR3 sequence: CAISESRQVQETQYF. The CDR3 DNA reads as TGTGCCATCAGTGAGTCTCGGCAGGTCCAAGAGACCCAGTACTTC.

The CDR3 region is CASSQTMEETQYF. As DNA, the CDR3 is TGTGCCAGCTCCCAGACGATGGAGGAGACCCAGTACTTC. The gene calls are TRBV18 and TRBJ2-5, with D hard to call. Trimming left V 6 bases short and J 5 bases short, with 13 bases between. Germline-derived CDR1 and CDR2 are KGHSH and LQKENI. This CDR3 is built from 13 residues.

This clone was seen a handful of times. This sequence joins TRBV2 and TRBJ1-1; D is undetermined. CDR1 and CDR2 from the germline V gene are SNHLY and FYNNEI. V shed 4 bases and J shed 1 base, with 7 bases lying between them. This CDR3 region has 13 residues. In DNA, the CDR3 is TGTGCCAGCAGTGCAGTGGGGAACACTGAAGCTTTCTTT. It yields the protein CASSAVGNTEAFF.

The gene calls are TRBV25-1 and TRBJ1-6; D is possibly TRBD1 (5 bases). The CDR3 consists of 16 residues. Germline CDR1 and CDR2: MGHDK and SYGVNS. V lost 6 bases and J 7 bases, leaving 19 bases between the germline ends. The CDR3 spells CASSEGPRLRNSPLHF. The DNA of the CDR3 is TGTGCCAGCAGCGAGGGGCCCCGTTTGAGAAATTCACCCCTCCACTTT. Complete variable domain (other parts from reference TRBV25-1 and TRBJ1-6): EADIYQTPRYLVIGTGKKITLECSQTMGHDKMYWYQQDPGMELHLIHYSYGVNSTEKGDLSSESTVSRIRTEHFPLTLESARPSHTSQYLCASSEGPRLRNSPLHFGNGTRLTVT.

The gene calls are TRBV29-1 and TRBJ1-4; no firm D call. The CDR3 is made up of 13 amino acids. Trimming removed 7 bases from V and 4 bases from J, with 13 bases in between. Germline V gene data show CDR1 as SQVTM and CDR2 as ANQGSEA. The CDR3 DNA sequence: TGCAGCGCGATGACAAACCTTAATGAAAAACTGTTTTTT. This encodes CSAMTNLNEKLFF. The full variable domain, completed using reference TRBV29-1 and TRBJ1-4, is SAVISQKPSRDICQRGTSLTIQCQVDSQVTMMFWYRQQPGQSLTLIATANQGSEATYESGFVIDKFPISRPNLTFSTLTVSNMSPEDSSIYLCSAMTNLNEKLFFGSGTQLSVL.

V gene TRBV6-5 combines with J gene TRBJ2-5, with unresolved D. CDR1 and CDR2 from the germline V gene are MNHEY and SVGAGI. There are 13 residues in the CDR3. The ends were cut back, 8 bases at V and 3 bases at J, with 13 bases in the middle. The CDR3 DNA reads as TGTGCCAGCCGCGCGCGCTCAGAAGAGACCCAGTACTTC. As protein: CASRARSEETQYF.

A few counts support this clone. V usage is TRBV7-8 and J usage is TRBJ1-4; tentative D call: TRBD1 (5 bases). Trimming stripped 4 bases from V and 4 bases from J, with 10 bases between. CDR1 and CDR2 from the germline V gene are SGHVS and FQNEAQ. The CDR3 has 14 residues. The CDR3 protein is CASSWDGHNEKLFF. For the CDR3, the DNA is TGTGCCAGCAGCTGGGACGGGCATAATGAAAAACTGTTTTTT.

V is TRBV4-1 and J is TRBJ2-3, with a weak D call TRBD2 (6 bases). V gave up 4 bases and J gave up 0 bases, with 14 bases separating them. Germline V gene sequence: CDR1 MGHRA, CDR2 YSYEKL. CDR3 length: 16 amino acids. CDR3 DNA sequence: TGCGCCAGCAGCCGTAGCCTTGGGACTAGCACAGATACGCAGTATTTT. It is translated as CASSRSLGTSTDTQYF.

This clone turned up a few times. This chain uses TRBV27 with TRBJ2-5, with 8 bases matching TRBD1. CDR1 and CDR2 (germline): MNHEY, SMNVEV (reference sequence). Trimming took 7 bases from V and 5 from J; bases not matched to a gene: 9. The length of the CDR3 is 14 residues. The CDR3 nucleotides are TGTGCCAGCACCGGGACAGGTGGAACGGAGACCCAGTACTTC. It yields the protein CASTGTGGTETQYF.

The CDR3 coding sequence is TGTGCCAGCAGCCAAGGCGTGCGAGGACAGGGGAATTCACCCCTCCACTTT. Its translation is CASSQGVRGQGNSPLHF. The chain is built from TRBV4-2 and TRBJ1-6, with TRBD1 identical over 9 bases. Germline CDR1 is LGHNA and CDR2 is YNFKEQ. The CDR3 has 17 residues. The ends lost 1 base at V and 7 bases at J; junction bases unmatched: 8.

The gene calls are TRBV11-2 and TRBJ1-2, with a tentative D call TRBD1 (6 bases). The V gene lost 5 bases and the J gene lost 7 bases, with 14 bases spanning the gap. Germline-derived CDR1 and CDR2 are SGHAT and FQNNGV. CDR3 length: 13 residues. CDR3 protein: CASSHGQYSGYTF. As DNA, the CDR3 is TGTGCCAGCAGCCATGGACAGTATTCTGGCTACACCTTC.

This chain uses TRBV5-1 with TRBJ2-2; D is possibly TRBD1 (6 bases). Germline CDR1 SGHRS, CDR2 YFSETQ. Trimming left V 0 bases short and J 0 bases short, with 9 bases between. The CDR3 extends over 16 amino acids. CDR3 sequence (DNA): TGCGCCAGCAGCTTGGCCGGGACAACGAACACCGGGGAGCTGTTTTTT. It translates to CASSLAGTTNTGELFF. Filled out from reference TRBV5-1 and TRBJ2-2, the complete variable domain reads KAGVTQTPRYLIKTRGQQVTLSCSPISGHRSVSWYQQTPGQGLQFLFEYFSETQRNKGNFPGRFSGRQFSNSRSEMNVSTLELGDSALYLCASSLAGTTNTGELFFGEGSRLTVL.

The chain employs TRBV29-1 and TRBJ1-2, with 7 nucleotides matching TRBD1. Germline-derived CDR1 and CDR2 are SQVTM and ANQGSEA. This CDR3 region has 13 residues. The ends lost 6 bases at V and 4 bases at J; junction bases unmatched: 8. The CDR3 DNA follows: TGCAGCGTCCGGGACAGTAACGCCTATGGCTACACCTTC. Encoded protein: CSVRDSNAYGYTF.

CDR3 in amino acids: CASSPVAGNTEAFF. The CDR3, as DNA: TGTGCCAGCAGCCCTGTGGCGGGGAACACTGAAGCTTTCTTT. V is TRBV7-2 and J is TRBJ1-1; unclear D gene. The V and J ends lost 5 bases and 1 base respectively, with 11 bases between them. This CDR3 has 14 amino acids. CDR1 is SGHTA, CDR2 FQGNSA, per germline.

This sequence joins TRBV2 and TRBJ1-6; D is undetermined. Germline V gene sequence: CDR1 SNHLY, CDR2 FYNNEI. Trimming took off 6 bases at V and 7 bases at J, with 7 bases between the two ends. CDR3 length: 12 amino acids. The CDR3 bases are TGTGCCAGCAGGGACGGGAATTCACCCCTCCACTTT. It is translated as CASRDGNSPLHF.

The gene calls are TRBV5-6 and TRBJ2-7; tentatively, D is TRBD1 (5 bases). Trimming removed 2 bases from V and 6 bases from J, with 12 bases in between. CDR1 is SGHDT and CDR2 is YYEEEE in the germline V gene. The CDR3 is 13 residues long. This chain's CDR3 is CASSLNRLREQYF. The CDR3 nucleotides read TGTGCCAGCAGCTTAAACAGGCTTCGCGAGCAGTACTTC.

This chain links TRBV9 with TRBJ2-7, with 11 bases fitting TRBD2. V shed 4 bases, J shed 2 bases, and the junction held 2 bases outside the gene matches. CDR3 size: 14 residues. Germline CDR1 is SGDLS and CDR2 is YYNGEE. CDR3 loop: CASSLAGGPYEQYF. Here the CDR3 DNA reads TGTGCCAGCAGCCTAGCGGGGGGTCCCTACGAGCAGTACTTC.

The rearrangement uses TRBV6-5 and TRBJ1-2; D remains ambiguous. This CDR3 is 13 amino acids long. The ends were cut back, 0 bases at V and 6 bases at J, with 8 bases in the middle. The germline CDR1 and CDR2 sequences are MNHEY and SVGAGI. CDR3 nucleotide sequence: TGTGCCAGCAGTTACTCGAGACGGGATGGCTACACCTTC. Translation: CASSYSRRDGYTF.

The CDR3 region is CSAREELNTEAFF. For the CDR3, the DNA is TGCAGCGCGAGAGAGGAATTGAACACTGAAGCTTTCTTT. The chain has TRBV29-1 and TRBJ1-1; D uncertain. CDR3 size: 13 residues. Looked up from germline, CDR1 is SQVTM and CDR2 is ANQGSEA. The V gene lost 7 bases and the J gene lost 0 bases, with 12 bases spanning the gap.

There are a few counts of this clone. V is TRBV7-9 and J is TRBJ1-1; D not certain. The length of the CDR3 is 12 residues. The germline V and J ends were trimmed by 3 bases and 1 base, with 3 bases remaining between them. In germline, CDR1 is SEHNR, CDR2 FQNEAQ (reference sequence). In DNA form, the CDR3 reads TGTGCCAGCAGCTTTACGAACACTGAAGCTTTCTTT. Translated, it gives CASSFTNTEAFF. The full variable domain, its missing parts supplied by reference TRBV7-9 and TRBJ1-1, is DTGVSQNPRHKITKRGQNVTFRCDPISEHNRLYWYRQTLGQGPEFLTYFQNEAQLEKSRLLSDRFSAERPKGSFSTLEIQRTEQGDSAMYLCASSFTNTEAFFGQGTRLTVV.

CDR3 loop: CASSVLGGHRTDTQYF. The DNA of the CDR3 is TGTGCCAGCAGCGTACTCGGGGGACACCGCACAGATACGCAGTATTTT. The chain is built from TRBV9 and TRBJ2-3; the D gene could be TRBD1 or TRBD2 (6 bases each). CDR1 and CDR2 (germline): SGDLS, YYNGEE. Trimming removed 1 base from V and 1 base from J, with 13 bases in between. This CDR3 region has 16 residues.

This clone was observed a few times. V gene TRBV6-5 combines with J gene TRBJ2-7; D is perhaps TRBD1 (5 bases). This CDR3 is built from 12 residues. V lost 6 bases and J lost 4, with 10 bases in between. Per germline, CDR1 MNHEY and CDR2 SVGAGI. The CDR3 protein is CASSNTGYEQYF. CDR3 nucleotides: TGTGCCAGCAGCAACACAGGATACGAGCAGTACTTC.

This clone was observed a handful of times. This sequence joins TRBV12-5 and TRBJ2-3, with TRBD2 identical over 7 bases. In germline, CDR1 is LGHNT, CDR2 FRNRAP. The CDR3 runs 12 residues. The V and J ends lost 6 bases and 4 bases, in that order; junction bases with no gene match: 1. The CDR3 here is CASGREADTQYF. For the CDR3, the DNA is TGTGCTAGTGGCCGGGAGGCAGATACGCAGTATTTT.

V usage is TRBV19 and J usage is TRBJ1-5; no firm D call. The CDR3 totals 16 residues. Germline V lookup: CDR1 LNHDA, CDR2 SQIVND (reference sequence). V lost 7 bases and J lost 2, with 18 bases in between. CDR3 in DNA: TGTGCCAGTACCTCCCGTAGGGTGTCAGGCAATCAGCCCCAGCATTTT. Translation: CASTSRRVSGNQPQHF.

A few counts support this clone. The V and J genes are TRBV28 and TRBJ1-2; TRBD1 matches at 9 bases. Trimming removed 8 bases from V and 4 bases from J; junction bases left unmatched: 5. This CDR3 contains 13 residues. Germline CDR1 reads MDHEN; CDR2 reads SYDVKM. CDR3 nucleotides: TGTGCCAGCGACCGGACAGGGGCCTATGGCTACACCTTC. Encoded protein: CASDRTGAYGYTF.

The chain employs TRBV7-9 and TRBJ1-2; D not resolved. This CDR3 is 12 amino acids long. Germline assignment: CDR1 SEHNR and CDR2 FQNEAQ (reference sequence). Trimming took 2 bases from V and 8 from J, leaving 9 bases between them. The CDR3 loop reads CASSLPQRGYTF. DNA of the CDR3: TGTGCCAGCAGCTTACCCCAACGGGGCTACACCTTC. The whole variable domain, filled in from reference TRBV7-9 and TRBJ1-2, reads DTGVSQNPRHKITKRGQNVTFRCDPISEHNRLYWYRQTLGQGPEFLTYFQNEAQLEKSRLLSDRFSAERPKGSFSTLEIQRTEQGDSAMYLCASSLPQRGYTFGSGTRLTVV.

The chain couples TRBV29-1 to TRBJ2-1; a weak D match, TRBD1 (6 bases). Germline V gene sequence: CDR1 SQVTM, CDR2 ANQGSEA. Trimming stripped 7 bases from V and 2 bases from J, with 18 bases between. The length of the CDR3 is 15 residues. CDR3 bases: TGCAGCGCAAGAACCGGGACACTTCCCTACAATGAGCAGTTCTTC. Translated, it gives CSARTGTLPYNEQFF.